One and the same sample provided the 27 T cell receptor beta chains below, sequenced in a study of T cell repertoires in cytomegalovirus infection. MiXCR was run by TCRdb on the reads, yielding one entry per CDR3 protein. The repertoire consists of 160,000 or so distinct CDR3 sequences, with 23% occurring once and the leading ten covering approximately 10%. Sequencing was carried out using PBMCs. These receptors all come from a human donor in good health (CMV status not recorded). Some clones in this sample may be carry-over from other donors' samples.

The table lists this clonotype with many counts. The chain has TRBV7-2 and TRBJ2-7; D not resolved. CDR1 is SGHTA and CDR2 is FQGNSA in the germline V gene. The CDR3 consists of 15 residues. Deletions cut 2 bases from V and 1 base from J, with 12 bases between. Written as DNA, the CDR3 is TGTGCCAGCAGCTTACACGCAGCCCGGTCCTACGAGCAGTACTTC. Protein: CASSLHAARSYEQYF. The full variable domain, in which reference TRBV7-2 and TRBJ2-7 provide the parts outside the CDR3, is GAGVSQSPSNKVTEKGKDVELRCDPISGHTALYWYRQSLGQGLEFLIYFQGNSAPDKSGLPSDRFSAERTGGSVSTLTIQRTQQEDSAVYLCASSLHAARSYEQYFGPGTRLTVT.

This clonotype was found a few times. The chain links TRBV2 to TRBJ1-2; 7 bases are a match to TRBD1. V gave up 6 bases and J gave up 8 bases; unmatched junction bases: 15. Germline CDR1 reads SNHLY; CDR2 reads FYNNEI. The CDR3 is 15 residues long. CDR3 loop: CASSYEEGASKGYTF. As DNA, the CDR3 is TGTGCCAGCAGCTATGAGGAGGGGGCGAGCAAAGGCTACACCTTC.

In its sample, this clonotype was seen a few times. The chain's CDR3 is CASRHGGAAKNEQYF. The DNA of the CDR3 is TGTGCCAGCAGGCATGGAGGGGCGGCAAAAAACGAGCAGTACTTC. J is TRBJ2-7 and V is TRBV6-5; possibly TRBD2 for D (6 bases). The CDR3 runs 15 residues. Germline loops: CDR1 MNHEY, CDR2 SVGAGI. Trimming removed 6 bases at V and 5 bases at J, with 20 bases between.

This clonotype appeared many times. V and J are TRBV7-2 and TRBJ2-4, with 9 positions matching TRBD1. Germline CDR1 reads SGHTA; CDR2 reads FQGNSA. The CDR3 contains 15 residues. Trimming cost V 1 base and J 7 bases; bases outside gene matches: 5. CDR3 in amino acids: CASSLETGGANIQYF. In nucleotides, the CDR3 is TGTGCCAGCAGCTTAGAAACAGGGGGCGCGAACATTCAGTACTTC. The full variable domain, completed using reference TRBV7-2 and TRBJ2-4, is GAGVSQSPSNKVTEKGKDVELRCDPISGHTALYWYRQSLGQGLEFLIYFQGNSAPDKSGLPSDRFSAERTGGSVSTLTIQRTQQEDSAVYLCASSLETGGANIQYFGAGTRLSVL.

CDR3 region: CASSTLQGTLHEQYF. CDR3 in DNA: TGTGCCAGCAGCACCCTACAGGGAACCCTCCACGAGCAGTACTTC. The V and J genes are TRBV28 and TRBJ2-7; D is possibly TRBD1 (6 bases). From germline, CDR1 is MDHEN and CDR2 SYDVKM. The CDR3 consists of 15 residues. With 6 bases removed from V and 5 bases from J, the gap between germline ends came to 20 bases.

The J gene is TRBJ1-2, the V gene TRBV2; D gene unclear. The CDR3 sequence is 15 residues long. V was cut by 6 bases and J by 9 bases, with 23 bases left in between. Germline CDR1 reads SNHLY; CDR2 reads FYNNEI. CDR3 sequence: CASREFTRSRSRYTF. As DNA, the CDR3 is TGTGCCAGCAGGGAATTCACAAGGAGCCGGAGCCGCTACACCTTC.

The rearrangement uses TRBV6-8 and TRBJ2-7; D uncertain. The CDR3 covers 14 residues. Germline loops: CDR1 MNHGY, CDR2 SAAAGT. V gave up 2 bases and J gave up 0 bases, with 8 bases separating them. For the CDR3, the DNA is TGTGCCAGCAGTTACGAAGGAAACTCCTACGAGCAGTACTTC. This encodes CASSYEGNSYEQYF.

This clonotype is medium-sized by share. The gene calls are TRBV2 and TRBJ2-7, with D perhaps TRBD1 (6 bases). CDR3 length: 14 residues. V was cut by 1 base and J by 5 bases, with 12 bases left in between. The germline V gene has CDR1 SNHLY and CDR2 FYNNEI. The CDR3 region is CASSEGTVVDEQYF. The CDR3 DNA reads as TGTGCCAGCAGTGAAGGGACAGTCGTCGACGAGCAGTACTTC. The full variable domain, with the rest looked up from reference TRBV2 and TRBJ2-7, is EPEVTQTPSHQVTQMGQEVILRCVPISNHLYFYWYRQILGQKVEFLVSFYNNEISEKSEIFDDQFSVERPDGSNFTLKIRSTKLEDSAMYFCASSEGTVVDEQYFGPGTRLTVT.

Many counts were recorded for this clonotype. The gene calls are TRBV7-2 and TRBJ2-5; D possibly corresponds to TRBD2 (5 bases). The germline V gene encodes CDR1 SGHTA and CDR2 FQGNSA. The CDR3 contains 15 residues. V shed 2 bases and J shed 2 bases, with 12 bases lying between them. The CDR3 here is CASSLMGGGQETQYF. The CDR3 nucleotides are TGTGCCAGCAGCTTAATGGGCGGAGGTCAAGAGACCCAGTACTTC.

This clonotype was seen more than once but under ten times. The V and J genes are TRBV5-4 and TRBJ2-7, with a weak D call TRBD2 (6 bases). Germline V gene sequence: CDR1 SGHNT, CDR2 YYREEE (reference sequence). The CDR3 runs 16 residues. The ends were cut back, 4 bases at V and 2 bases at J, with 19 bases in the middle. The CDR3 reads CASSPEGRLGAYEQYF. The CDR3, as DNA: TGTGCCAGCAGCCCGGAAGGAAGACTAGGGGCCTACGAGCAGTACTTC.

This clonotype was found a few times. The CDR3 DNA is TGTGCCAGCAGCTTGGACCCGATCCGGACAGGGGACGGAAACACCATATATTTT. This encodes CASSLDPIRTGDGNTIYF. The J gene is TRBJ1-3, the V gene TRBV5-6; 9 bases line up with TRBD1. The ends lost 0 bases at V and 4 bases at J; junction bases unmatched: 11. Germline V gene lookup returns CDR1 SGHDT and CDR2 YYEEEE. The CDR3 runs 18 residues.

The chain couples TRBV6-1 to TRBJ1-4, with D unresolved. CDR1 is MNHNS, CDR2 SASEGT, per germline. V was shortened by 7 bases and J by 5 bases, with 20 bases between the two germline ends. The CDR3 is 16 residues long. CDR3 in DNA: TGTGCCAGCACCCCATCTATGACATGGATCAATGAAAAACTGTTTTTT. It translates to CASTPSMTWINEKLFF.

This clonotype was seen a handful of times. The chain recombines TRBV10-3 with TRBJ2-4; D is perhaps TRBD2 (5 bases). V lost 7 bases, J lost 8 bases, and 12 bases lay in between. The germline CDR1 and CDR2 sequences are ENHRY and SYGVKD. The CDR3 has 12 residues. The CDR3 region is CAIKGGSDIQYF. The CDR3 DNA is TGTGCCATCAAAGGAGGTTCCGACATTCAGTACTTC.

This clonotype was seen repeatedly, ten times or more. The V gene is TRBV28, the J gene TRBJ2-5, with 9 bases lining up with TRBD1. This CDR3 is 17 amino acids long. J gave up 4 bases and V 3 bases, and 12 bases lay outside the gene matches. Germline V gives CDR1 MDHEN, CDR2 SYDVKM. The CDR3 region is CASSFLVGQGSGETQYF. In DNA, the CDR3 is TGTGCCAGCAGTTTCCTAGTTGGACAGGGGAGTGGAGAGACCCAGTACTTC.

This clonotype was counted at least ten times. CDR3 sequence reads: CASSLSGTGRRGEAFF. The CDR3 DNA follows: TGTGCCAGCAGTTTATCTGGGACAGGTCGGAGGGGTGAAGCTTTCTTT. V gene TRBV28 combines with J gene TRBJ1-1, with 8 bases matching TRBD1. Germline V gives CDR1 MDHEN, CDR2 SYDVKM. After removal of 1 base from V and 7 bases from J, the junction contained 11 bases not matched to a gene. The CDR3 sequence is 16 residues long.

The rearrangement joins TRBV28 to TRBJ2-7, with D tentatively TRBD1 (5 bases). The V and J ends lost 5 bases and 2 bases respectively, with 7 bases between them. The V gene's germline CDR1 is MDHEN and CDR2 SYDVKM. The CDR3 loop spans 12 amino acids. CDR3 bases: TGTGCCAGCAGTAAGGGGACCTACGAGCAGTACTTC. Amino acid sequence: CASSKGTYEQYF. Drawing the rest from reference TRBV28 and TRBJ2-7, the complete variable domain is DVKVTQSSRYLVKRTGEKVFLECVQDMDHENMFWYRQDPGLGLRLIYFSYDVKMKEKGDIPEGYSVSREKKERFSLILESASTNQTSMYLCASSKGTYEQYFGPGTRLTVT.

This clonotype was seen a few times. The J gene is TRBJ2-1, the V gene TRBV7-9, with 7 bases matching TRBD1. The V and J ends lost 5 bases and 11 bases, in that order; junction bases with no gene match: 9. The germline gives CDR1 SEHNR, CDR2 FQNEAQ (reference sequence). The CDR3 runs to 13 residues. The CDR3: CASSGTVDAQQFF. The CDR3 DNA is TGTGCCAGCAGCGGGACAGTAGACGCCCAGCAGTTCTTC.

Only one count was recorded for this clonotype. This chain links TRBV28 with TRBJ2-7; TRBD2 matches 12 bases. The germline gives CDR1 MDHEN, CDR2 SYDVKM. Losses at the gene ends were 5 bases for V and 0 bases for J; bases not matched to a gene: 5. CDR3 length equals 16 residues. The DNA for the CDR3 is TGTGCCAGCAGTGGACTAGCGGGACGAAGCTCCTACGAGCAGTACTTC. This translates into CASSGLAGRSSYEQYF.

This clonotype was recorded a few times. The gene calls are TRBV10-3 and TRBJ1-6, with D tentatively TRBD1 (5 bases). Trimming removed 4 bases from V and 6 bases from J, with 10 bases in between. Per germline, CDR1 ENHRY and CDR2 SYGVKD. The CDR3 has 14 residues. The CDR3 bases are TGTGCCATCAGTGTTGGAGGGGCTAATTCACCCCTCCACTTT. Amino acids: CAISVGGANSPLHF.

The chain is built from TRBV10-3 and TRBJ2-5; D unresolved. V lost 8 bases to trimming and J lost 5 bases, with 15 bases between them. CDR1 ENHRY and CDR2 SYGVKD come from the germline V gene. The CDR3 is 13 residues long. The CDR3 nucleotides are TGTGCCATCCAACCGGCGCTAGGGGAGACCCAGTACTTC. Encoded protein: CAIQPALGETQYF.

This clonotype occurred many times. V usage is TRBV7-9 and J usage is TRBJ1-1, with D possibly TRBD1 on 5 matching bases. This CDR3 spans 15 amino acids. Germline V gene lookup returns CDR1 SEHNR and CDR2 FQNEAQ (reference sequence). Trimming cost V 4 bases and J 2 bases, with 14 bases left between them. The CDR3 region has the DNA TGTGCCAGCAGCTACCGCCGGGGGGAAAACACTGAAGCTTTCTTT. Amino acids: CASSYRRGENTEAFF.

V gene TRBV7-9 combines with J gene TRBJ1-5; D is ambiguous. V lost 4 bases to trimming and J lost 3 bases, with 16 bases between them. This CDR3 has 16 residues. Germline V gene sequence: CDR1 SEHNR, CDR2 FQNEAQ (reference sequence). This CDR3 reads CASSSADPWANQPQHF. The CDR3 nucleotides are TGTGCCAGCAGCTCCGCCGACCCCTGGGCCAATCAGCCCCAGCATTTT.

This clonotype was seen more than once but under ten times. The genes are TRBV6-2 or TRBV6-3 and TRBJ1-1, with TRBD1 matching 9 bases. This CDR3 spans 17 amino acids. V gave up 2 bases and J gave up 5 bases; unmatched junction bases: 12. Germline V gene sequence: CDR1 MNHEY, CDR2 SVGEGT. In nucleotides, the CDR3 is TGTGCCAGCAGTTACCACCCGGGACAGGGAAAAGAAACTGAAGCTTTCTTT. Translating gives CASSYHPGQGKETEAFF.

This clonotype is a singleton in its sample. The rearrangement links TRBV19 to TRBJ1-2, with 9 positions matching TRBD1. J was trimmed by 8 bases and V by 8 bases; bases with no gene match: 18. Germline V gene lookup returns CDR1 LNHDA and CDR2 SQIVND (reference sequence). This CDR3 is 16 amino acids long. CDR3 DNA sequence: TGTGCCAGTGACCCGGGACAGGGCTCTACCCACTCCGGCTACACCTTC. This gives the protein CASDPGQGSTHSGYTF.

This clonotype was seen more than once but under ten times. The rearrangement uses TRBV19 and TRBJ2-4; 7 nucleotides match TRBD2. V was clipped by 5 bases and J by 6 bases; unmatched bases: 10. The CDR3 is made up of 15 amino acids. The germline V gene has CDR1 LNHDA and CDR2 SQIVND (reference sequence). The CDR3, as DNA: TGTGCCAGTAGTTCTGACGGGACTACGAGAAACATTCAGTACTTC. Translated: CASSSDGTTRNIQYF.

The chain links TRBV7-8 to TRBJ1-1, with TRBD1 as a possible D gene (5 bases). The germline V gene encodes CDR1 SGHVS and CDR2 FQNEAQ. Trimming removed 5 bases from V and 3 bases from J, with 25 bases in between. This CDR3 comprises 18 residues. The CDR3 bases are TGTGCCAGCAGCGTCCTCGGTGGGGGGGTATGGGTGGACACTGAAGCTTTCTTT. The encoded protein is CASSVLGGGVWVDTEAFF.

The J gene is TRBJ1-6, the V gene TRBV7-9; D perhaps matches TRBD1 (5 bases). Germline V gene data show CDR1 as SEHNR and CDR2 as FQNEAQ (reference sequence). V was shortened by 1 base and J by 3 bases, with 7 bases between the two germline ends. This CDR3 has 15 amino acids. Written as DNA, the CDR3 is TGTGCCAGCAGCTTAGGGGACCACTATAATTCACCCCTCCACTTT. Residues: CASSLGDHYNSPLHF.